Sequencing of this TCR beta chain was carried out in a study of post-analysis software for immune sequencing data (dated by TCRdb to 2015 to 2017). Regarding the study in general: Relapsing-remitting, secondary progressive and progressive-relapsing multiple sclerosis were recorded as disease courses, and subtype annotation was lacking for some patients. A subset of samples was prepared in parallel using single-end sample barcoding, then pooled and co-amplified after Illumina adapter ligation. The patient repertoires were set against around ten previously published healthy control repertoires from donors whose ages ranged from roughly 6 to 27 years.

The trim is 2 bases for V and 3 bases for J, with a gap of 8 bases between the germline ends. Measured from the cysteine to the phenylalanine, the CDR3 is 13 residues long. The CDR3 DNA has 39 bases and is translated from base 1. Looking up the germline V gene yields CDR1 SGDLS and CDR2 YYNGEE. This clonotype occurred a few times. The specificity of this receptor is unknown. One base away there is no much larger clone; base qualities are not given. Receptor amplification or capture employed PCR. For sequencing, an Illumina HiSeq 2500 was employed. To reduce PCR and sequencing biases, unique molecular identifiers were built into the TCR beta cDNA libraries. Per 1 to 10 million input T cells, 500,000 or so cDNA molecules were obtained, such that each molecule approximated one T cell. The patient libraries were prepared and sequenced with the same protocol used for the earlier healthy control dataset. Within a given batch, samples were prepared together, multiplexed and sequenced on the same HiSeq lane. The study's processing was this. Raw barcoded reads were processed with MIGEC, and single-read molecular identifier groups were discarded before consensus assembly and CDR3 extraction. Clonotype tables were post-analysed with VDJtools, normalizing diversity by down-sampling all datasets to the smallest sample size. Repertoire overlap clustering matched CDR3 amino acid but not nucleotide sequences to correct batch-related cross-sample contamination. TCRdb ran its own pipeline on the public reads, namely fastp trimming at Q25 and MiXCR clone calling, and kept in-frame beta chains. For every CDR3 protein sequence, its rows merge into one entry that carries the most common genes and DNA. TCRdb's processing, not the authors', yielded these V and J calls. Present in this sample are 380,000 or so distinct CDR3 sequences, around 37% of which were seen just once. About an eighth of the sample lies in the top ten.

To demonstrate the VDJtools post-analysis software, TCR beta repertoires were profiled from the peripheral blood of about a dozen young patients with multiple sclerosis. Multiple sclerosis patients were children and adolescents aged about 6 to 15 years. Here is what the overall study found, with its caveats: Direct clustering with F measure revealed strong co-clustering of samples prepared in the same batch, which led to a batch-effect correction. Multiple sclerosis patients had significantly lower normalized Chao1 diversity than controls, a result that suggests substantial peripheral T-cell clonal expansion. Significantly higher frequencies in patients than in controls were found for five or six TRBV segments, including TRBV5-6, TRBV5-1 and TRBV20-1. The multiple sclerosis patient group was slightly younger than the control group.

This clonotype was obtained from a girl aged 5 to 17 with multiple sclerosis. This chain joins TRBV9 to TRBJ1-1; the D segment cannot be called with confidence. The sequenced sample consisted of blood. The CDR3 has the sequence CASSVTLYTEAFF. The nucleotide sequence is given as TGTGCCAGCAGCGTGACTTTATACACTGAAGCTTTCTTT.